Listed below are T cell receptor beta chains from one sample, sequenced in a study of OX40 agonist ivuxolimab in advanced cancers. Sequencing was performed with immunoSEQ multiplex PCR; in TCRdb, only in-frame clones are kept and a portion is missing. Of some 81,000 clones in the sample, 75% to 85% were seen once. This specimen consisted of CD4+ or CD8+ T cells sorted from blood, obtained in a trial of the OX40 agonist ivuxolimab. Source of these receptors: an adult with an advanced solid tumor such as melanoma, head and neck, liver or kidney cancer. The CDR3 runs from the conserved cysteine through the conserved F or W. D genes are given only for firm matches. Rows give clone size only sometimes, using once, few, many, or a class for an expanded clone.

once | TRBJ1-4 | TRBV5-6 | - | CASSLGSAWGLNEKLFF | TGTGCCAGCAGCTTGGGCTCGGCGTGGGGTCTCAATGAAAAACTGTTTTTT
- | TRBJ2-3 | TRBV11-1 | - | CASSFSGDRADTQYF | TGTGCCAGCAGCTTTTCCGGGGATCGGGCAGATACGCAGTATTTT
- | TRBJ2-3 | TRBV9 | - | CAVHTDTQYF | TGTGCCGTGCATACAGATACGCAGTATTTT
- | TRBJ2-3 | TRBV5-1 | TRBD2 | CASSAGLDSTDTQYF | TGCGCCAGCAGCGCCGGACTAGATAGCACAGATACGCAGTATTTT
- | TRBJ2-1 | TRBV5-1 | TRBD2 | CASQTSGVPNEQFF | TGCGCCAGCCAAACTAGCGGGGTGCCCAATGAGCAGTTCTTC
- | TRBJ1-2 | TRBV4-3 | - | CASSQDILPRRGYGYTF | TGCGCCAGCAGCCAAGATATTTTGCCTCGGAGAGGCTATGGCTACACCTTC
- | TRBJ2-3 | TRBV13 | TRBD2 | CASSLGLAGGPDTQYF | TGTGCCAGCAGCTTAGGCCTAGCGGGGGGCCCAGATACGCAGTATTTT
once | TRBJ2-1 | TRBV30 | TRBD2 | CAWAPLGGTYNEQFF | TGTGCCTGGGCGCCTTTGGGGGGGACTTACAATGAGCAGTTCTTC
- | TRBJ2-6 | TRBV21-1 | - | CASSNGQPNSGANVLTF | TGTGCCAGCAGCAACGGACAGCCGAACTCTGGGGCCAACGTCCTGACTTTC
- | TRBJ2-5 | TRBV15 | TRBD2 | CATSTRLAGFQETQYF | TGTGCCACCAGCACTCGACTAGCGGGGTTCCAAGAGACCCAGTACTTC
- | TRBJ1-6 | TRBV2 | - | CASSVRYNSPLHF | TGTGCCAGCAGTGTCCGATATAATTCACCCCTCCACTTT
- | TRBJ1-1 | TRBV12-5 | - | CASGLFRAPVGHTEAFF | TGTGCTAGTGGTTTGTTTCGGGCCCCCGTGGGTCACACTGAAGCTTTCTTT
- | TRBJ2-3 | TRBV7-6 | - | CASSSSVTDTQYF | TGTGCCAGCAGCTCGTCAGTCACAGATACGCAGTATTTT
- | TRBJ2-2 | TRBV5-1 | - | CASSLESVTGELFF | TGCGCCAGCAGCTTGGAGTCGGTCACCGGGGAGCTGTTTTTT
- | TRBJ1-5 | TRBV7-2 | - | CASSRGGQYNQPQHF | TGTGCCAGCAGCCGGGGAGGACAGTACAATCAGCCCCAGCATTTT
- | TRBJ2-3 | TRBV29-1 | - | CSVAGDGTDTQYF | TGCAGCGTTGCCGGGGATGGGACAGATACGCAGTATTTT
- | TRBJ2-2 | TRBV5-5 | TRBD1 | CASSFRQGLDGELFF | TGTGCCAGCAGCTTCCGACAGGGCCTAGACGGGGAGCTGTTTTTT
few | TRBJ2-5 | TRBV11-2 | TRBD2 | CASSLSSGGAGETQYF | TGTGCCAGCAGCTTATCTAGCGGGGGGGCGGGAGAGACCCAGTACTTC
- | TRBJ2-3 | TRBV7-2 | TRBD2 | CASSLAAGLATDTQYF | TGTGCCAGCAGCTTAGCGGCCGGACTAGCGACAGATACGCAGTATTTT
- | TRBJ1-1 | TRBV5-6 | TRBD1 | CASSQGTGGRSMNTEAFF | TGTGCCAGCAGCCAAGGGACAGGGGGCCGAAGCATGAACACTGAAGCTTTCTTT
- | TRBJ1-6 | TRBV7-9 | TRBD1 | CASSFTRQGDSPLHF | TGTGCCAGCAGCTTTACCCGACAGGGAGATTCACCCCTCCACTTT
- | TRBJ2-1 | TRBV7-8 | - | CASSLVLNNEQFF | TGTGCCAGCAGCTTAGTACTCAACAATGAGCAGTTCTTC
- | TRBJ2-1 | TRBV10-3 | TRBD2 | CAIKRGDNEQFF | TGTGCCATCAAGCGGGGAGACAATGAGCAGTTCTTC
- | TRBJ1-5 | TRBV2 | - | CASTSGGNQPQHF | TGTGCCAGCACGTCAGGGGGCAATCAGCCCCAGCATTTT
- | TRBJ1-2 | TRBV5-4 | TRBD1 | CASNRGQYGYTF | TGTGCCAGCAACAGGGGACAGTATGGCTACACCTTC
- | TRBJ1-1 | TRBV6-5 | - | CASSYGFLNTEAFF | TGTGCCAGCAGTTACGGTTTTTTGAACACTGAAGCTTTCTTT